This T cell receptor (beta chain) was recorded in a study of blood T cells in healthy people across ages. This CDR3 is 13 amino acids long. Germline V gene lookup returns CDR1 SGHAT and CDR2 FQNNGV. Trimming pared 3 bases from V and 4 bases from J, leaving 9 bases between. Primers used in a second PCR of about 6 to 11 cycles were a sample-barcoded 5' primer and a J-beta primer mix. Paired-end reads containing CDR3 totaled no fewer than 3 million for each sample. TCRdb reanalysed the 5' RACE reads using MiXCR and keeps one entry per CDR3 protein. The table shows over 600,000 distinct CDR3 sequences, with about half occurring only once.

This sequence originates from a man at least 80 years old in good health. The J gene is TRBJ1-1, the V gene TRBV11-2; D gene uncertain. Input material: blood. CDR3 loop: CASSFLHTTEAFF. CDR3 in DNA: TGTGCCAGCAGCTTTCTTCACACCACTGAAGCTTTCTTT. The full variable domain, completed using reference TRBV11-2 and TRBJ1-1, is EAGVAQSPRYKIIEKRQSVAFWCNPISGHATLYWYQQILGQGPKLLIQFQNNGVVDDSQLPKDRFSAERLKGVDSTLKIQPAKLEDSAVYLCASSFLHTTEAFFGQGTRLTVV.